This record concerns one T cell receptor beta chain sequence. This sample is drawn from a study of blood T cell repertoires in COVID-19. Study-level information: In each case, the material was cDNA or gDNA derived from T cells, B-cell-depleted T cells, or PBMCs.

Losses at the gene ends were 2 bases for V and 7 bases for J; bases not matched to a gene: 14. This CDR3 comprises 18 residues. Germline-derived CDR1 and CDR2 are SGHTA and FQGNSA. Authors' analysis steps: Amplified reference gene primers provided the basis for estimating nucleated cell counts. TCRdb keeps only in-frame clones here, not all; method: immunoSEQ multiplex PCR. V and J calls and clone size are as listed in that table; D and trimming were resolved from the DNA. The sample carries a few hundred thousand clones, 85% to 90% recorded once. J is TRBJ1-6 and V is TRBV7-2; TRBD1 matches 7 bases. The sample comprised PBMCs or T cells enriched from blood (not recorded which). The receptor comes from a woman under 30 with acute COVID-19. CDR3 coding DNA: TGTGCCAGCAGCTTAAGTTCCCTTACAGGGGTAATGAATTCACCCCTCCACTTT. It codes for CASSLSSLTGVMNSPLHF.